Listed below are T cell receptor beta chains from one sample, sequenced in a study of T cell changes during pregnancy in multiple sclerosis. Data came from immunoSEQ multiplex PCR; TCRdb stores just in-frame clones and leaves some out. The repertoire consists of 60,000 or so clones, with just under 95% occurring once and the leading ten covering approximately 0.36%. The material was CD4+ T cells from peripheral blood mononuclear cells, obtained before pregnancy. The receptor source for this set is a female donor with multiple sclerosis, enrolled in a pregnancy study. CDR3s include the opening cysteine and the closing phenylalanine or tryptophan. The D gene is left open where the match is weak. A row's size may be missing; if present it is once, few, many or a size class.

TRBJ1-1	.	TRBV19	.	13	CASSPVVFIEAFF	TGTGCCAGTAGTCCAGTTGTTTTTATAGAAGCTTTCTTT
TRBJ2-1	TRBD1	TRBV2	.	14	CASTRTGVVDEQFF	TGTGCCAGCACTCGGACAGGGGTAGTCGATGAGCAGTTCTTC
TRBJ2-7	TRBD1	TRBV7-6	.	16	CASSPVGQGALYEQYF	TGTGCCAGCAGCCCAGTCGGACAGGGGGCCCTCTACGAGCAGTACTTC
TRBJ2-6	.	TRBV5-4	.	16	CASRPGQLSGANVLTF	TGTGCCAGCAGACCTGGACAGCTCTCTGGGGCCAACGTCCTGACTTTC
TRBJ2-7	.	TRBV28	once	13	CASSLGSPGEQYF	TGTGCCAGCAGTTTGGGTAGCCCGGGGGAGCAGTACTTC
TRBJ1-2	TRBD1	TRBV11-2	.	15	CASRHHTGEIAGYTF	TGTGCCAGCAGACACCATACAGGGGAAATCGCTGGCTACACCTTC
TRBJ2-7	TRBD2	TRBV29-1	.	11	CSGGSVYEQYF	TGCAGCGGCGGGAGCGTCTACGAGCAGTACTTC
TRBJ1-2	TRBD1	TRBV5-1	once	14	CASSSGQVFYGYTF	TGCGCCAGCAGCTCTGGACAGGTGTTCTATGGCTACACCTTC
TRBJ2-5	TRBD2	TRBV10-3	.	14	CAISGTSAQETQYF	TGTGCCATCAGTGGGACTAGCGCTCAAGAGACCCAGTACTTC
TRBJ1-4	TRBD1	TRBV15	.	19	CATSRARGPFPAGNEKLFF	TGTGCCACCAGCAGAGCCAGGGGGCCCTTCCCTGCGGGAAATGAAAAACTGTTTTTT
TRBJ1-3	.	TRBV18	.	16	CASSPRTPSSGNTIYF	TGTGCCAGCTCACCTCGGACACCTTCCTCTGGAAACACCATATATTTT
TRBJ2-4	.	TRBV5-4	.	12	CASSSPGVPQYF	TGTGCCAGCAGCTCACCCGGTGTTCCTCAGTACTTC
TRBJ1-1	.	TRBV30	.	19	CAWSVPTPYRSTVNTEAFF	TGTGCCTGGAGTGTGCCCACCCCATACAGAAGTACAGTGAACACTGAAGCTTTCTTT
TRBJ2-7	TRBD1	TRBV18	.	14	CASSQDRGGYEQYF	TGTGCCAGCTCACAGGACAGGGGCGGGTACGAGCAGTACTTC
TRBJ2-1	.	TRBV12-5	.	12	CASGLVINEQFF	TGTGCTAGTGGTTTGGTAATAAATGAGCAGTTCTTC
TRBJ2-7	.	TRBV5-6	.	13	CASSPGSGYEQYF	TGTGCCAGCAGCCCCGGGAGTGGTTACGAGCAGTACTTC
TRBJ1-5	.	TRBV5-5	.	15	CASSQGTLSSQPQHF	TGTGCCAGCAGCCAGGGGACCCTCAGCTCTCAGCCCCAGCATTTT
TRBJ1-1	.	TRBV19	.	11	CASEGRTEAFF	TGTGCCAGTGAGGGTCGGACTGAAGCTTTCTTT
TRBJ2-3	.	TRBV9	.	15	CASSVEGNGADTQYF	TGTGCCAGCAGCGTAGAAGGAAACGGGGCAGATACGCAGTATTTT
TRBJ2-5	.	TRBV5-4	.	13	CASSPRDAETQYF	TGTGCCAGCAGCCCTCGTGATGCGGAGACCCAGTACTTC
TRBJ1-1	.	TRBV5-8	.	17	CASSSYRVHPQNTEAFF	TGTGCCAGCAGCTCGTACAGGGTCCATCCTCAAAACACTGAAGCTTTCTTT
TRBJ2-2	TRBD2	TRBV4-2	once	16	CASSLGTSGNTGELFF	TGTGCCAGCAGCCTTGGGACTAGCGGGAACACCGGGGAGCTGTTTTTT
TRBJ2-3	.	TRBV7-2	.	13	CASSLVVADTQYF	TGTGCCAGCAGCTTAGTCGTCGCAGATACGCAGTATTTT
TRBJ1-2	.	TRBV7-9	few	8	CASSPSAF	TGTGCCAGCAGCCCATCGGCCTTC
TRBJ2-1	TRBD2	TRBV11-3	.	16	CASSSTSGRARNEQFF	TGTGCCAGCAGCTCTACTAGCGGGAGGGCCCGCAATGAGCAGTTCTTC
TRBJ1-2	.	TRBV7-2	.	13	CASSGQRDYGYTF	TGTGCCAGCAGCGGCCAGAGGGACTATGGCTACACCTTC
TRBJ2-7	TRBD2	TRBV27	.	14	CASSRRERSYEQYF	TGTGCCTCCTCACGGCGGGAGCGCTCCTACGAGCAGTACTTC
TRBJ2-3	.	TRBV6-4	once	16	CASSDHSGASTDTQYF	TGTGCCAGCAGTGACCATAGCGGAGCCAGCACAGATACGCAGTATTTT
TRBJ2-1	TRBD2	TRBV15	.	19	CATSRERPGTSGRKSEQFF	TGTGCCACCAGCAGAGAGCGCCCCGGGACTAGCGGGAGGAAAAGTGAGCAGTTCTTC
TRBJ2-5	TRBD1	TRBV4-1	.	15	CASSQDVTGQETQYF	TGCGCCAGCAGCCAAGATGTGACAGGGCAAGAGACCCAGTACTTC
TRBJ2-7	.	TRBV5-4	once	14	CASSLTVKPYEQYF	TGTGCCAGCAGCTTAACAGTGAAGCCCTACGAGCAGTACTTC
TRBJ2-2	.	TRBV10-3	.	12	CAISVSRGELFF	TGTGCCATCAGTGTCTCCCGCGGGGAGCTGTTTTTT
TRBJ2-2	.	TRBV28	.	14	CASSPQRTTGELFF	TGTGCCAGCAGTCCCCAGCGGACCACCGGGGAGCTGTTTTTT
TRBJ2-7	TRBD1	TRBV5-4	.	15	CASSSRKTGGREQYF	TGTGCCAGCAGCAGCCGTAAGACAGGGGGGAGGGAGCAGTACTTC
TRBJ2-1	.	TRBV5-1	.	17	CASSLAFLSTEYNEQFF	TGCGCCAGCAGCTTGGCCTTTTTATCAACCGAGTACAATGAGCAGTTCTTC
TRBJ2-7	TRBD1	TRBV27	.	16	CASSFSRGIIPDEQYF	TGTGCCAGCAGTTTCTCCAGGGGGATTATTCCGGACGAGCAGTACTTC
TRBJ2-7	TRBD2	TRBV5-1	.	15	CASNRAGGISYEQYF	TGCGCCAGCAACCGAGCGGGAGGAATATCCTACGAGCAGTACTTC
TRBJ1-1	TRBD1	TRBV4-2	.	15	CASSQDGAGGGKAFF	TGTGCCAGCAGCCAAGATGGAGCAGGGGGAGGAAAAGCTTTCTTT
TRBJ2-1	TRBD2	TRBV19	.	13	CASSMTSGRLVFF	TGTGCCAGTAGTATGACTAGCGGGAGATTAGTGTTCTTC
TRBJ2-7	.	TRBV7-9	.	15	CASTPQGGGDYEQYF	TGTGCCAGCACCCCTCAGGGGGGAGGAGACTACGAGCAGTACTTC